This T cell receptor beta chain was profiled in a study of OX40 agonist ivuxolimab in advanced cancers. Study details: An agonistic anti-OX40 (CD134) antibody, ivuxolimab, was used to treat the patients. Of the patients, three showed partial responses, one with hepatocellular carcinoma and two with cutaneous melanoma. A male proportion of about 84% was recorded, with mean age about 54 years and range roughly 23 to 90. Study observations and caveats: Some patients who did not respond also had low normalized T-cell clonal expansion.

TCRdb keeps only in-frame clones here, not all; method: immunoSEQ multiplex PCR. The repertoire has around 80,000 clones, roughly nine tenths of them found once; the top ten carry just under 1%. Comments on this clone: What it binds is unknown.

This TCR was recovered from an adult with an advanced solid tumor such as melanoma, head and neck, liver or kidney cancer. The sequencing here drew on CD4+ or CD8+ T cells sorted from blood, taken in a trial of the OX40 agonist ivuxolimab.

CDR3 residues: CASSLDGQTYEQYF. CDR3 sequence (DNA): TGTGCCAGCAGCCTTGATGGACAGACCTACGAGCAGTACTTC. This chain links TRBV7-9 with TRBJ2-7, with D maybe TRBD1 (6 bases). The CDR3 runs 14 residues. Trimming cost V 5 bases and J 2 bases, with 13 bases left between them. The V gene's germline CDR1 is SEHNR and CDR2 FQNEAQ (reference sequence).